This T cell receptor (beta chain) stems from a study of blood T cell repertoires in COVID-19. Study summary: Donors in the United States, Italy and Spain gave samples during acute or convalescent COVID-19.

Trimming removed 3 bases at V and 0 bases at J, with 9 bases between. Germline lookup yields CDR1 SNHLY and CDR2 FYNNEI. The CDR3 has 15 residues. Repertoires were generated with immunoSEQ multiplex PCR, while TCRdb's copy carries only in-frame clones and drops some. The sample gives around 460,000 clones, around 90% of which show up once; 0.7% to 0.85% is in the top ten. The clonotype was recovered from a man younger than 35 with COVID-19, enrolled during active disease. The chain has TRBV2 and TRBJ1-5; D unresolved. Sequencing input: peripheral blood. The CDR3 reads CASSESYYSNQPQHF. Here the CDR3 DNA reads TGTGCCAGCAGTGAGAGCTACTATAGCAATCAGCCCCAGCATTTT. Full variable domain (remainder filled in from reference TRBV2 and TRBJ1-5): EPEVTQTPSHQVTQMGQEVILRCVPISNHLYFYWYRQILGQKVEFLVSFYNNEISEKSEIFDDQFSVERPDGSNFTLKIRSTKLEDSAMYFCASSESYYSNQPQHFGDGTRLSIL.